The text below deals with one T cell receptor (beta chain). The antigen is undetermined. This record belongs to a study of cytomegalovirus exposure and HLA in healthy donors. Study conclusions and caveats: The authors judged a highly shared variant cluster likely a sequencing artifact. The classifier, whose performance was assessed in both the original and validation cohorts, reportedly diagnosed cytomegalovirus status with high specificity and sensitivity. Earlier analysis looked at TCR beta V segments, and most were productive about 90% or about 30% of the time.

Vbeta (60) and Jbeta (13) primers were used in the PCR. Clones were read by immunoSEQ multiplex PCR, and TCRdb kept only the in-frame ones, dropping some. The profile shows about 190,000 clones, 65% to 85% of them singletons. CDR1 SGHTA and CDR2 FQGNSA come from the germline V gene. Trimming took 4 bases from V and 11 from J; bases not matched to a gene: 11. The CDR3 has 14 residues. The sequencing sample was made of PBMCs. This chain joins TRBV7-2 and TRBJ1-1, with 9 bases fitting TRBD1. The sequence came from a boy aged 2-9 years in good health and CMV-seronegative. Here the CDR3 DNA reads TGTGCCAGCAGCTCCAGACACAGGGGGCGGGGTGCTTTCTTT. The encoded protein is CASSSRHRGRGAFF. Full variable domain (rest looked up from reference TRBV7-2 and TRBJ1-1): GAGVSQSPSNKVTEKGKDVELRCDPISGHTALYWYRQSLGQGLEFLIYFQGNSAPDKSGLPSDRFSAERTGGSVSTLTIQRTQQEDSAVYLCASSSRHRGRGAFFGQGTRLTVV.